This passage covers 12 T cell receptor beta chains from one sample sequenced in a study of early T cells in non-severe SARS-CoV-2 infection. TCRdb recomputed calls from the 5' RACE reads with MiXCR, one row per CDR3 protein. This table has 75,000 to 100,000 distinct CDR3 sequences, under 15% appearing once. The sample consisted of whole blood. Every receptor here comes from an adult who was a healthcare worker with PCR-confirmed SARS-CoV-2 infection or an uninfected control (not recorded which).

The V gene is TRBV16, the J gene TRBJ1-6; D remains ambiguous. Germline CDR1 KGHSY, CDR2 FQNENV. CDR3 length: 14 amino acids. V was cut by 6 bases and J by 5 bases, with 11 bases left in between. The CDR3 bases are TGTGCCAGCAGTAGACCTTCTAATAATTCACCCCTCCACTTT. Translated, it gives CASSRPSNNSPLHF.

There are a few counts of this clonotype. This chain links TRBV6-6 with TRBJ1-2; no clear D gene. Germline V gene sequence: CDR1 MNHNY, CDR2 SVGAGI (reference sequence). This CDR3 is built from 13 residues. Deletions cut 2 bases from V and 0 bases from J, with 4 bases between. The CDR3 sequence is CASSYGTNYGYTF. DNA for the CDR3: TGTGCCAGCAGTTACGGCACTAACTATGGCTACACCTTC.

This sequence joins TRBV7-9 and TRBJ2-1; the D is unclear. V was pared by 4 bases and J by 8 bases, with 12 bases between. This CDR3 region has 13 residues. Germline CDR1 is SEHNR and CDR2 is FQNEAQ (reference sequence). The CDR3 spells CASSSPGRDEQFF. CDR3 sequence (DNA): TGTGCCAGCAGCTCACCCGGACGCGATGAGCAGTTCTTC.

This clonotype was counted ten times or more. This sequence joins TRBV30 and TRBJ2-1, with D tentatively TRBD2 (5 bases). The CDR3 runs 13 residues. The V gene lost 0 bases and the J gene lost 9 bases, with 12 bases spanning the gap. Germline V gene sequence: CDR1 GTSNPN, CDR2 SVGIG (reference sequence). The CDR3 coding sequence is TGTGCCTGGAGTGTACTGGCTAGCACTGAGCAGTTCTTC. This sequence encodes CAWSVLASTEQFF.

V usage is TRBV7-2 and J usage is TRBJ1-1, with 10 bases identical to TRBD1. CDR3 length equals 14 residues. The V gene end was trimmed by 5 bases and the J gene end by 3 bases; junction bases not matched to a gene: 3. Germline V CDR1 and CDR2: SGHTA, FQGNSA. CDR3 DNA: TGTGCCAGCAGCCCGGACAGGGGGGACACTGAAGCTTTCTTT. Its protein product is CASSPDRGDTEAFF.

The CDR3 sequence: CASSLPSETQYF. CDR3 DNA: TGTGCCAGCAGCTTACCATCGGAGACCCAGTACTTC. V gene TRBV11-2 combines with J gene TRBJ2-5; D is uncertain. The CDR3 covers 12 residues. Trimming took off 2 bases at V and 5 bases at J, with 6 bases between the two ends. Germline CDR1 reads SGHAT; CDR2 reads FQNNGV.

The sample holds a few counts of this clonotype. This chain links TRBV19 with TRBJ2-2; D is undetermined. The V gene lost 5 bases and the J gene lost 5 bases, with 18 bases spanning the gap. CDR3 length: 16 amino acids. The germline gives CDR1 LNHDA, CDR2 SQIVND (reference sequence). CDR3 protein: CASSAYPGWPTGELFF. The CDR3 DNA reads as TGTGCCAGTAGTGCTTACCCCGGATGGCCTACCGGGGAGCTGTTTTTT. The whole variable domain, remainder taken from reference TRBV19 and TRBJ2-2, is DGGITQSPKYLFRKEGQNVTLSCEQNLNHDAMYWYRQDPGQGLRLIYYSQIVNDFQKGDIAEGYSVSREKKESFPLTVTSAQKNPTAFYLCASSAYPGWPTGELFFGEGSRLTVL.

In its sample, this clonotype was seen a few times. The CDR3 loop is CASSSLIADHYNEQFF. For the CDR3, the DNA is TGTGCCAGCAGTTCTCTGATAGCGGACCACTACAATGAGCAGTTCTTC. This sequence joins TRBV28 and TRBJ2-1; D perhaps matches TRBD2 (6 bases). CDR3 length: 16 amino acids. V gave up 4 bases and J gave up 3 bases, with 16 bases separating them. Germline assignment: CDR1 MDHEN and CDR2 SYDVKM. The full variable domain, its missing parts supplied by reference TRBV28 and TRBJ2-1, is DVKVTQSSRYLVKRTGEKVFLECVQDMDHENMFWYRQDPGLGLRLIYFSYDVKMKEKGDIPEGYSVSREKKERFSLILESASTNQTSMYLCASSSLIADHYNEQFFGPGTRLTVL.

This clonotype was detected a few times. The rearrangement uses TRBV5-6 and TRBJ2-2; D is unclear. In germline, CDR1 is SGHDT, CDR2 YYEEEE. The CDR3 spans 13 residues. Trimming took 1 base from V and 7 from J, leaving 8 bases between them. The DNA of the CDR3 is TGTGCCAGCAGCTTGAGGCAGATCGGGGAGCTGTTTTTT. Translating it yields CASSLRQIGELFF.

This clonotype has a handful of counts. Germline and junction disagree at one end, which may indicate a read error. The chain carries TRBV2 and TRBJ2-2; TRBD1 agrees at 9 bases. The CDR3 loop spans 15 amino acids. The germline V gene encodes CDR1 SNHLY and CDR2 FYNNEI. Written as DNA, the CDR3 is TGTGCCAGCAGCGAAGAAGGACAGGGGACCGGGGAGCTGTTTTTT. Protein sequence: CASSEEGQGTGELFF.

This chain links TRBV7-3 with TRBJ1-1; D not certain. This CDR3 has 16 amino acids. Germline V CDR1 and CDR2: SGHTA, FQGTGA. With 1 base removed from V and 3 bases from J, the gap between germline ends came to 15 bases. The CDR3 protein is CASSLIPIESDTEAFF. For the CDR3, the DNA is TGTGCCAGCAGCTTAATACCTATCGAGTCTGACACTGAAGCTTTCTTT. The whole variable domain, filled in from reference TRBV7-3 and TRBJ1-1, reads GAGVSQTPSNKVTEKGKYVELRCDPISGHTALYWYRQSLGQGPEFLIYFQGTGAADDSGLPNDRFFAVRPEGSVSTLKIQRTERGDSAVYLCASSLIPIESDTEAFFGQGTRLTVV.

This clonotype occurred a few times. The chain links TRBV20-1 to TRBJ2-5; D gene unclear. CDR1 and CDR2 (germline): DFQATT, SNEGSKA (reference sequence). There are 13 residues in the CDR3. V lost 4 bases and J lost 2, with 11 bases in between. The DNA of the CDR3 is TGCAGTGCTACTTCCATCAGGCAAGAGACCCAGTACTTC. The encoded protein is CSATSIRQETQYF.